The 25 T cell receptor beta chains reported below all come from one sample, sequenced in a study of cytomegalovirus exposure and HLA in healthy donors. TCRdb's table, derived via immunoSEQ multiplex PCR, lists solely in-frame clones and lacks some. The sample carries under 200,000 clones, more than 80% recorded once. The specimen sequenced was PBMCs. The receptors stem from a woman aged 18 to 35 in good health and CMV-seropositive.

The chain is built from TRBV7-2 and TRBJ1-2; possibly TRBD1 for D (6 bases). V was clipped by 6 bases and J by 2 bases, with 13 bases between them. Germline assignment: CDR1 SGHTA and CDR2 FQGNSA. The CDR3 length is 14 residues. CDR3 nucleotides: TGTGCCAGCAGTCTACAGGGTTCCAACTATGGCTACACCTTC. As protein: CASSLQGSNYGYTF.

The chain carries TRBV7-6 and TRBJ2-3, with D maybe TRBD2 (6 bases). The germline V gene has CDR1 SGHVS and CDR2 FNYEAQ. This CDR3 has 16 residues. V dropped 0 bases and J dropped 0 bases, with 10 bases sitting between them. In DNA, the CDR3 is TGTGCCAGCAGCTTAGCGGGAGGTCCTAGCACAGATACGCAGTATTTT. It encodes CASSLAGGPSTDTQYF.

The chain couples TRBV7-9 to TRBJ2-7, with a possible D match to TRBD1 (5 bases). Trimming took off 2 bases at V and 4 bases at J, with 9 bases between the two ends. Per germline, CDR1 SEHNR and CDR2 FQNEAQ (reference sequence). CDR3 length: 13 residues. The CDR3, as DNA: TGTGCCAGCAGCTTACAACAGGCATACGAGCAGTACTTC. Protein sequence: CASSLQQAYEQYF.

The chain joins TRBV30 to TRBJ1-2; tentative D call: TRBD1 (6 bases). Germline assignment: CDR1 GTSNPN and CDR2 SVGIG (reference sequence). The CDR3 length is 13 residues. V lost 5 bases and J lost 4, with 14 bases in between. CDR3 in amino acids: CAWVRQAGYGYTF. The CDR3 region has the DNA TGTGCCTGGGTGAGACAGGCGGGCTATGGCTACACCTTC.

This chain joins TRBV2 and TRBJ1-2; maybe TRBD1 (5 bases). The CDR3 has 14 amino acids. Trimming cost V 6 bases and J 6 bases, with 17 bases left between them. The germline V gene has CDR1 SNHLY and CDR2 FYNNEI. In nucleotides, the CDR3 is TGTGCCAGCAGCCCCGGGGGGGAGGAGAATGGCTACACCTTC. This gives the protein CASSPGGEENGYTF.

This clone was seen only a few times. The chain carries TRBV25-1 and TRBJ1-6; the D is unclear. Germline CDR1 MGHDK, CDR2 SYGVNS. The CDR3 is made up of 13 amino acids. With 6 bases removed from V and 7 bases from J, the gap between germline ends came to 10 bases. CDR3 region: CASSDPGNSPLHF. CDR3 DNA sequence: TGTGCCAGCAGCGATCCGGGGAATTCACCCCTCCACTTT.

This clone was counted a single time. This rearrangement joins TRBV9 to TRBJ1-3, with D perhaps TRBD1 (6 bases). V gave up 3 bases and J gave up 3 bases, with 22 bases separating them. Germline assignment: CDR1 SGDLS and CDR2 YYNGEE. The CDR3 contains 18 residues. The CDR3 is CASSARTEPPPGGNTIYF. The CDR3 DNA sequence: TGTGCCAGCAGCGCCCGGACAGAACCCCCACCGGGTGGAAACACCATATATTTT.

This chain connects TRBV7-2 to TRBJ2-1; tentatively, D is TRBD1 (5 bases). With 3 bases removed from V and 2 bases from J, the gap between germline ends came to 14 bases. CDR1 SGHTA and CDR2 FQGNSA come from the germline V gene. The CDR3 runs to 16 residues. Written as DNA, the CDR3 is TGTGCCAGCAGCTTGATACGCCAGGGCCCCTACAATGAGCAGTTCTTC. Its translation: CASSLIRQGPYNEQFF.

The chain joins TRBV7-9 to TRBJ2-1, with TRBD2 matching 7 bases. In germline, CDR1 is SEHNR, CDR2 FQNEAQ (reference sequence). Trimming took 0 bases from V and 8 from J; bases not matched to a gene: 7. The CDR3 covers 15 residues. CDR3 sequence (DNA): TGTGCCAGCAGCTTAGCTGCGGGAGAGATCTATGAGCAGTTCTTC. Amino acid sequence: CASSLAAGEIYEQFF. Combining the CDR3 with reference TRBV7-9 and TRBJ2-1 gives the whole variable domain DTGVSQNPRHKITKRGQNVTFRCDPISEHNRLYWYRQTLGQGPEFLTYFQNEAQLEKSRLLSDRFSAERPKGSFSTLEIQRTEQGDSAMYLCASSLAAGEIYEQFFGPGTRLTVL.

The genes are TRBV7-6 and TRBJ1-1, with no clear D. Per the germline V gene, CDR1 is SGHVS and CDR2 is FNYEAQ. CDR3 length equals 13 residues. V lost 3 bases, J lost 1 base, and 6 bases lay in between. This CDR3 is CASSFAGNTEAFF. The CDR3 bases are TGTGCCAGCAGCTTTGCAGGGAACACTGAAGCTTTCTTT.

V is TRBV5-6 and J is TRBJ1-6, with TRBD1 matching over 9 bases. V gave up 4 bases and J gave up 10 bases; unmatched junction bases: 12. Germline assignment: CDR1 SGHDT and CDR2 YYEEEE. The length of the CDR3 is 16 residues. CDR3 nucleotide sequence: TGTGCCAGCAGCGGGGACAGGGCTACAACCGGGTCACCCCTCCACTTT. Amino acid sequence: CASSGDRATTGSPLHF. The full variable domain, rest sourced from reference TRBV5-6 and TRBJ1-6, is DAGVTQSPTHLIKTRGQQVTLRCSPKSGHDTVSWYQQALGQGPQFIFQYYEEEERQRGNFPDRFSGHQFPNYSSELNVNALLLGDSALYLCASSGDRATTGSPLHFGNGTRLTVT.

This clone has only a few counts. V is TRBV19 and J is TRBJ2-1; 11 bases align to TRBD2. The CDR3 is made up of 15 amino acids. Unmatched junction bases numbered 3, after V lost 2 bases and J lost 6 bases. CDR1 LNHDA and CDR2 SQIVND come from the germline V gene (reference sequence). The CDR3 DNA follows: TGTGCCAGTAGTATAAGACTAGCGGGGAGCAATGAGCAGTTCTTC. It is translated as CASSIRLAGSNEQFF.

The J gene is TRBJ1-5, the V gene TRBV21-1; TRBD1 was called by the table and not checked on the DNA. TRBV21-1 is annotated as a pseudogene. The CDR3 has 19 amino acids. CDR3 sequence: CASSKRDDRGVYSNQPQHF. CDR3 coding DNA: TGTGCCAGCAGCAAACGGGACGACAGGGGGGTTTATAGCAATCAGCCCCAGCATTTT.

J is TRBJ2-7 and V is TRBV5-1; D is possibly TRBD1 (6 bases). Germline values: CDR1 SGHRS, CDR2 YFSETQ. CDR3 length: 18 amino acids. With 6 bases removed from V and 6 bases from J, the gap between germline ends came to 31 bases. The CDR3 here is CASKGVEDSWLAKGEQYF. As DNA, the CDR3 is TGCGCCAGCAAAGGGGTAGAGGACAGCTGGCTAGCAAAGGGCGAGCAGTACTTC.

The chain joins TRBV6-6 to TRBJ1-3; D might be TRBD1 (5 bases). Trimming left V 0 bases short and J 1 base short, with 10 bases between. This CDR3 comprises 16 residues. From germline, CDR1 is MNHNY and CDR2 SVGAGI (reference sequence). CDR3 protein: CASSYSGQRSGNTIYF. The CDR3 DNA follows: TGTGCCAGCAGTTACTCGGGGCAGAGGTCTGGAAACACCATATATTTT.

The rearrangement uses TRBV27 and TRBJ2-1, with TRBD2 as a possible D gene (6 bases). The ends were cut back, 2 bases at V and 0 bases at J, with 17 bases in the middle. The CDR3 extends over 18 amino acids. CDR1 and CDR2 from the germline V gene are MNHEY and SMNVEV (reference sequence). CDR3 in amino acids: CASSLTELGGSSYNEQFF. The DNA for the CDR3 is TGTGCCAGCAGTTTAACCGAACTCGGGGGAAGCTCCTACAATGAGCAGTTCTTC.

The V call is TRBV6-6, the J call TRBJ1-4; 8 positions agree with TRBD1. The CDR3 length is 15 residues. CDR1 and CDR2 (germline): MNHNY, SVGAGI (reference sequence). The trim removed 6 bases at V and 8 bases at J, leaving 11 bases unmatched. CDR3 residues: CASRRTGSGGEKLFF. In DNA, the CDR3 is TGTGCCAGCAGAAGGACAGGGTCCGGTGGCGAAAAACTGTTTTTT.

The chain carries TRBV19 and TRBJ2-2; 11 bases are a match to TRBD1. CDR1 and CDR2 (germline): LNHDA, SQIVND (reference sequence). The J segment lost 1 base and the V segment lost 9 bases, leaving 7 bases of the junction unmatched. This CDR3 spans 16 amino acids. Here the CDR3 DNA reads TGTGCCAGCCGCCCCGGGACAGGGGGGAACACCGGGGAGCTGTTTTTT. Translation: CASRPGTGGNTGELFF.

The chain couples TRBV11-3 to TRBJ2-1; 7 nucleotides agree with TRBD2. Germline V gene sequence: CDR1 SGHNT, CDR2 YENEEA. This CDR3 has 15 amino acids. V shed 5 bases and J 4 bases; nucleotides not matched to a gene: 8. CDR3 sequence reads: CASSQGASGYNEQFF. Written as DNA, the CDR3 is TGTGCCAGCAGCCAAGGGGCTAGCGGATACAATGAGCAGTTCTTC.

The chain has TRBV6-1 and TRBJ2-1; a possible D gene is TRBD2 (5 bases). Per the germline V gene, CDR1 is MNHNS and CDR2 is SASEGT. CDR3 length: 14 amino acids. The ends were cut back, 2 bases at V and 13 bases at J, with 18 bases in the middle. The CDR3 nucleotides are TGTGCCAGCAGTGAATCCATGGAGGTTAGCCCACAGTTCTTC. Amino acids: CASSESMEVSPQFF.

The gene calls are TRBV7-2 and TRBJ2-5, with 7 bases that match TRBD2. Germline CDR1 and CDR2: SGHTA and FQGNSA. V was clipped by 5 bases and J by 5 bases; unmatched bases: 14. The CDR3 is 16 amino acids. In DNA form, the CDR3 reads TGTGCCAGCAGCAAAGCCCCGGCGGCGGGAGTTGAGACCCAGTACTTC. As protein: CASSKAPAAGVETQYF.

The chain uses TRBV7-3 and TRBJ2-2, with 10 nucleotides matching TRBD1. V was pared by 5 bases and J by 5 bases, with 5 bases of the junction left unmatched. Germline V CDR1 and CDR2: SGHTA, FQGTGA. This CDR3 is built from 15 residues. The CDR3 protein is CASSATGGGTGELFF. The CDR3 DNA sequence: TGTGCCAGCAGCGCGACAGGGGGCGGGACCGGGGAGCTGTTTTTT.

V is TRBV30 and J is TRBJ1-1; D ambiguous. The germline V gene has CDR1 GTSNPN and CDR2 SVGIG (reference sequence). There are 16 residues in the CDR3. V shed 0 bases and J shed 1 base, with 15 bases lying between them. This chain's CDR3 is CAWSVGGSLPNTEAFF. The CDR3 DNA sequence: TGTGCCTGGAGTGTAGGCGGGAGCTTACCGAACACTGAAGCTTTCTTT.

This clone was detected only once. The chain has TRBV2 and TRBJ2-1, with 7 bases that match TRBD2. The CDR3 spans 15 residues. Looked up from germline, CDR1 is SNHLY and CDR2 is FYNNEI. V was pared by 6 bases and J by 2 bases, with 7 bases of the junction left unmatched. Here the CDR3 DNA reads TGTGCCAGCAGGAGATCTAGCGGTGCCTACAATGAGCAGTTCTTC. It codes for CASRRSSGAYNEQFF. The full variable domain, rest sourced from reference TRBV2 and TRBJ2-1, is EPEVTQTPSHQVTQMGQEVILRCVPISNHLYFYWYRQILGQKVEFLVSFYNNEISEKSEIFDDQFSVERPDGSNFTLKIRSTKLEDSAMYFCASRRSSGAYNEQFFGPGTRLTVL.

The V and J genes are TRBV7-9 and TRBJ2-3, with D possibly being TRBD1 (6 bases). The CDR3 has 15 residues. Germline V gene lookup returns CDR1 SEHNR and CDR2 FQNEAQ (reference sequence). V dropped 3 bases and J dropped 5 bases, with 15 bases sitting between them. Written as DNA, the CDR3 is TGTGCCAGCAGCTTCCGTGAGGGGGATAGAGATACGCAGTATTTT. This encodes CASSFREGDRDTQYF.